The text below deals with one T cell receptor beta chain. Between the trimmed V and J ends, which lost 2 bases and 0 bases, there was a span of 8 bases. This CDR3 has 15 residues. In germline, CDR1 is MDHEN, CDR2 SYDVKM. Authors' processing steps: Amplification from reference gene primers served as the basis for estimated nucleated cell counts. Method: immunoSEQ multiplex PCR; TCRdb's copy keeps in-frame clones and lacks some. The D gene and trimming were derived from the DNA, and the V and J assignments and clone size from that table. This sample carries 90,000 to 150,000 clones, approximately 83% of them seen once, and the ten largest clones take approximately 11%. This entry is derived from a study of blood T cell repertoires in COVID-19. Overall study context: The origin of the acute and convalescent COVID-19 samples was the United States, Italy and Spain. T cells, B-cell-depleted T cells, or PBMCs provided the cDNA or gDNA that served as material.

Sequencing was carried out using peripheral blood. The V gene is TRBV28, the J gene TRBJ1-3; the D is unclear. This TCR derives from an elderly man with acute or convalescent COVID-19. The CDR3 DNA is TGTGCCAGCAGTTTAGGCGGGATCTCTGGAAACACCATATATTTT. Translation: CASSLGGISGNTIYF.